Listed below are T cell receptor beta chains from one sample, sequenced in a study of T cells in Graves' hyperthyroidism and ophthalmopathy. TCRdb redid the calling of the multiplex PCR reads with MiXCR, one entry per CDR3 protein. The sample shows around 600,000 distinct CDR3 sequences, around 13% of them seen only once. Specimen: blood. The receptor source for this set is a woman between 50 and 59 years old with Graves' ophthalmopathy. The CDR3 runs from the conserved cysteine through the conserved F or W. Each record gives: V gene, J gene, CDR3 protein.

>TRBV29-1|TRBJ2-7
CSVVKSSYEQYF
>TRBV6-6|TRBJ1-5
CASSYPRQGIQQPQHF
>TRBV6-1|TRBJ1-6
CASSDVQGRGSPLHF
>TRBV12-3/TRBV12-4|TRBJ2-7
CASSPLSTYEQYF
>TRBV27|TRBJ2-7
CASSPALHRASSVVYEQYF
>TRBV5-1|TRBJ2-6
CASSSEGAGANVLTF
>TRBV5-5|TRBJ2-7
CASSLGTGHEQYF
>TRBV9|TRBJ1-6
CASSVGQINSPLHF
>TRBV29-1|TRBJ1-5
CSVDGTGRDQPQHF
>TRBV6-2/TRBV6-3|TRBJ2-5
CASIAGTSKYF
>TRBV30|TRBJ2-7
CASSPNRRSSYEQYF
>TRBV6-1|TRBJ2-1
CASSPTGSEQFF
>TRBV7-9|TRBJ1-2
CASSLGPNGTNYGYTF
>TRBV30|TRBJ2-3
CAWSVGITQYF
>TRBV12-3/TRBV12-4|TRBJ1-1
CASSLVQGRAFF
>TRBV28|TRBJ2-7
CASSSGLGGGPHEQYF
>TRBV2|TRBJ2-3
CASSKDGSRPDTQYF
>TRBV6-2/TRBV6-3|TRBJ1-5
CASRKTGAGGNQPQHF
>TRBV6-1|TRBJ1-3
CASSDGGSGNTIYF
>TRBV6-5|TRBJ2-1
CASSYPGGEQFF
>TRBV20-1|TRBJ2-2
CSASWQGTNTGELFF
>TRBV2|TRBJ2-1
CASSQTSGSYNEQFF
>TRBV28|TRBJ1-2
CASSYRNYGYTF
>TRBV12-3/TRBV12-4|TRBJ2-2
CASSYTQSGELFF
>TRBV3-1|TRBJ1-2
CASSQEQGGANYGYTF
>TRBV3-1|TRBJ2-3
CASSQAEADTQYF
>TRBV29-1|TRBJ2-2
CSVEAGVTGELFF
>TRBV14|TRBJ1-6
CASSRDRGLGPLHF
>TRBV28|TRBJ1-6
CASRRLLYRTNSPLHF
>TRBV20-1|TRBJ1-2
CSASGAQGSNYGYTF
>TRBV27|TRBJ2-1
CASIPASGRLYNEQFF
>TRBV27|TRBJ1-1
CASSRTVGAEAFF
>TRBV30|TRBJ2-6
CAWWERAGANVLTF
>TRBV14|TRBJ1-5
CASSQPGGDNQPQHF
>TRBV10-3|TRBJ2-4
CAISEGLAVAKNIQYF
>TRBV6-2/TRBV6-3|TRBJ2-7
CASRPPTSGRLYSYEQHF
>TRBV5-1|TRBJ1-1
CASSFALIDSEAFF
>TRBV20-1|TRBJ2-4
CSATRQGIGSKNIQYF
>TRBV3-1|TRBJ2-7
CASRHWTSGLYEQYF
>TRBV3-1|TRBJ1-6
CASSQEGAQSKWNSPLHF
>TRBV7-8|TRBJ2-1
CASSLAVGGPYNEQFF
>TRBV11-2|TRBJ1-2
CASSSRTGGNYGYTF